The 26 T cell receptor beta chains below all came from one sample that was sequenced in a study of blood T cell repertoires in COVID-19. Profiled with immunoSEQ multiplex PCR; TCRdb holds only in-frame clones, not every one. Of 150,000 to 200,000 clones listed, roughly 73% are singletons. Sequenced input: peripheral blood. These TCRs come from a woman aged 80 or over with active or convalescent COVID-19.

The chain carries TRBV6-5 and TRBJ1-1; TRBD1 matches at 9 bases. Germline V gene lookup returns CDR1 MNHEY and CDR2 SVGAGI. The ends lost 4 bases at V and 1 base at J; junction bases unmatched: 4. The CDR3 totals 15 residues. CDR3 sequence reads: CASSWGGQGNTEAFF. CDR3 nucleotides: TGTGCCAGCAGTTGGGGGGGACAGGGGAACACTGAAGCTTTCTTT.

In its sample, this clone was seen a few times. The chain couples TRBV7-2 to TRBJ2-7; possible D gene TRBD1, 5 bases. The CDR3 consists of 14 residues. The germline V gene has CDR1 SGHTA and CDR2 FQGNSA. V dropped 2 bases and J dropped 4 bases, with 12 bases sitting between them. CDR3 protein: CASSLSAGQYEQYF. The CDR3 DNA follows: TGTGCCAGCAGCTTATCTGCAGGGCAATACGAGCAGTACTTC.

This sequence joins TRBV2 and TRBJ2-1, with TRBD2 identical over 8 bases. Trimming cost V 4 bases and J 10 bases; bases outside gene matches: 9. From germline, CDR1 is SNHLY and CDR2 FYNNEI. There are 14 residues in the CDR3. The CDR3 region has the DNA TGTGCCAGCAGTGCCAGCGGGGGCCGTGGAGAGCAGTTCTTC. Translation gives CASSASGGRGEQFF. The whole variable domain, filled in from reference TRBV2 and TRBJ2-1, reads EPEVTQTPSHQVTQMGQEVILRCVPISNHLYFYWYRQILGQKVEFLVSFYNNEISEKSEIFDDQFSVERPDGSNFTLKIRSTKLEDSAMYFCASSASGGRGEQFFGPGTRLTVL.

This clone appeared a single time. The chain recombines TRBV5-1 with TRBJ1-2; 7 positions match TRBD1. Per the germline V gene, CDR1 is SGHRS and CDR2 is YFSETQ. The junction had 11 bases not matched to a gene; V was cut back by 3 bases and J by 6 bases. CDR3 size: 15 residues. CDR3 sequence: CASSSSTTGSHGYTF. The CDR3 coding sequence is TGCGCCAGCAGCTCCAGTACGACAGGGTCCCATGGCTACACCTTC.

There are a few counts of this clone. J is TRBJ2-4 and V is TRBV12-3 or TRBV12-4; 9 bases align to TRBD1. The ends lost 6 bases at V and 6 bases at J; junction bases unmatched: 3. This CDR3 is built from 13 residues. The CDR3, as DNA: TGTGCCAGCAGCCGGGGACAGGGAAACATTCAGTACTTC. This codes for CASSRGQGNIQYF.

The chain uses TRBV7-9 and TRBJ1-4; D gene uncertain. Trimming removed 7 bases from V and 0 bases from J, with 12 bases in between. The length of the CDR3 is 15 residues. CDR1 SEHNR and CDR2 FQNEAQ come from the germline V gene (reference sequence). The CDR3 coding sequence is TGTGCCAGCACCTTCTTGGGCGCAACTAATGAAAAACTGTTTTTT. As protein: CASTFLGATNEKLFF.

The rearrangement uses TRBV5-5 and TRBJ1-1; 7 nucleotides align to TRBD1. The CDR3 has 16 residues. Trimming took 4 bases from V and 5 from J; bases not matched to a gene: 14. Germline V gene sequence: CDR1 SGHKS, CDR2 YYEKEE (reference sequence). The CDR3 loop is CASSAPGEGARTEAFF. CDR3 sequence (DNA): TGTGCCAGCAGCGCCCCCGGCGAGGGGGCGCGGACTGAAGCTTTCTTT.

Details on this clone: Additional DNA sequences in this sample encode the identical CDR3. The rearrangement joins TRBV5-1 to TRBJ1-1; D might be TRBD1 (5 bases). The V and J ends lost 1 base and 4 bases respectively, with 8 bases between them. The CDR3 has 13 amino acids. The germline V gene encodes CDR1 SGHRS and CDR2 YFSETQ. In DNA, the CDR3 is TGCGCCAGCAGCTTGCAGGGATCCACTGAAGCTTTCTTT. The encoded protein is CASSLQGSTEAFF.

J is TRBJ2-7 and V is TRBV4-3, with a weak D call TRBD2 (6 bases). The CDR3 is 17 residues long. Trimming removed 3 bases from V and 2 bases from J, with 20 bases in between. Germline loops: CDR1 LGHNA, CDR2 YSLEER. CDR3 DNA sequence: TGCGCCAGCAGCCAGGGGAGCGGGCGGAGAGAAGCCTACGAGCAGTACTTC. It yields the protein CASSQGSGRREAYEQYF.

The V and J genes are TRBV3-1 (or the pseudogene TRBV3-2) and TRBJ2-2; the match to TRBD2 covers 10 bases. The CDR3 has 16 residues. From germline, CDR1 is LGHDT and CDR2 YNNKEL (reference sequence). Trimming removed 1 base from V and 7 bases from J; junction bases left unmatched: 6. Here the CDR3 reads CASSQVLAGVGGELFF. Here the CDR3 DNA reads TGTGCCAGCAGCCAAGTTCTAGCGGGGGTCGGCGGGGAGCTGTTTTTT.

The gene calls are TRBV7-8 and TRBJ1-2; 7 bases are shared with TRBD1. Germline V gene lookup returns CDR1 SGHVS and CDR2 FQNEAQ. The CDR3 has 15 residues. J gave up 8 bases and V 1 base, and 10 bases lay outside the gene matches. The CDR3, as DNA: TGTGCCAGCAGCTTAGGGCAGGGGGGAAGGCTGGGCTACACCTTC. Amino acids: CASSLGQGGRLGYTF.

V gene TRBV4-1 combines with J gene TRBJ1-2; 11 bases match TRBD1. The V gene end was trimmed by 10 bases and the J gene end by 6 bases; junction bases not matched to a gene: 7. This CDR3 contains 13 residues. Germline V gene lookup returns CDR1 MGHRA and CDR2 YSYEKL. Written as DNA, the CDR3 is TGCGCCACCAGGGACAGGGGGAAACATGGCTACACCTTC. It codes for CATRDRGKHGYTF.

V gene TRBV19 combines with J gene TRBJ1-1, with TRBD1 identical over 8 bases. V shed 5 bases, J shed 9 bases, and the junction held 11 bases outside the gene matches. CDR1 is LNHDA and CDR2 is SQIVND in the germline V gene (reference sequence). The CDR3 spans 14 residues. The chain's CDR3 is CASSGTDRVVQAFF. The CDR3 region has the DNA TGTGCCAGTAGTGGGACGGACAGGGTCGTACAAGCTTTCTTT.

V gene TRBV28 combines with J gene TRBJ1-1; D is uncertain. CDR1 is MDHEN, CDR2 SYDVKM, per germline. V shed 5 bases and J shed 5 bases, with 12 bases lying between them. CDR3 length: 13 amino acids. The CDR3 DNA is TGTGCCAGCAGTCCGCCCTCGGGAACTGAAGCTTTCTTT. Translating it yields CASSPPSGTEAFF.

The J gene is TRBJ1-4, the V gene TRBV28, with D maybe TRBD1 (6 bases). Germline V lookup: CDR1 MDHEN, CDR2 SYDVKM. The ends were cut back, 7 bases at V and 3 bases at J, with 12 bases in the middle. The CDR3 contains 14 residues. CDR3 region: CASIRGGANEKLFF. CDR3 DNA: TGTGCCAGCATAAGAGGGGGAGCTAATGAAAAACTGTTTTTT.

The genes are TRBV3-1 (or the pseudogene TRBV3-2) and TRBJ2-7; perhaps TRBD1 as D (7 bases). Germline CDR1 LGHDT, CDR2 YNNKEL (reference sequence). The CDR3 is 18 amino acids. V lost 0 bases, J lost 5 bases, and 23 bases lay in between. The chain's CDR3 is CASSQDPGGGGGMNEQYF. The CDR3 region has the DNA TGTGCCAGCAGCCAAGATCCCGGAGGAGGGGGCGGGATGAACGAGCAGTACTTC.

The sample holds a few counts of this clone. This chain uses TRBV5-1 with TRBJ1-4; D is ambiguous. Trimming shortened V by 5 bases and J by 8 bases, and 13 bases separated the two germline ends. This CDR3 region has 13 residues. CDR1 is SGHRS, CDR2 YFSETQ, per germline. The CDR3 nucleotides are TGCGCCAGCAGACCCCCTGCGGGGGAAAAACTGTTTTTT. Amino acid sequence: CASRPPAGEKLFF.

The V and J genes are TRBV5-1 and TRBJ2-3; 8 bases align to TRBD1. Germline loops: CDR1 SGHRS, CDR2 YFSETQ. This CDR3 spans 13 amino acids. J lost 4 bases, V lost 4 bases, and 2 bases had no gene match. Written as DNA, the CDR3 is TGCGCCAGCAGCGGACAGGGTTCAGATACGCAGTATTTT. Encoded protein: CASSGQGSDTQYF.

The chain recombines TRBV27 with TRBJ1-1, with D maybe TRBD1 (6 bases). Trimming took off 3 bases at V and 3 bases at J, with 8 bases between the two ends. This CDR3 contains 13 residues. CDR1 MNHEY and CDR2 SMNVEV come from the germline V gene (reference sequence). This CDR3 is CASSLKGDTEAFF. The CDR3 region has the DNA TGTGCCAGCAGTTTGAAGGGGGACACTGAAGCTTTCTTT.

Points on this clone: The same CDR3 also results from other DNA sequences found in this sample. The V call is TRBV5-1, the J call TRBJ2-1, with TRBD2 matching over 11 bases. CDR1 and CDR2 (germline): SGHRS, YFSETQ. The trim removed 4 bases at V and 4 bases at J, leaving 7 bases unmatched. The CDR3 is 16 amino acids. CDR3 nucleotides: TGCGCCAGCAGCCTGAGCGCTAGCGGGGGGTACAATGAGCAGTTCTTC. Translation gives CASSLSASGGYNEQFF.

The V call is TRBV5-6, the J call TRBJ2-3; 12 bases map to TRBD2. The V and J ends lost 0 bases and 0 bases, in that order; junction bases with no gene match: 8. Germline loops: CDR1 SGHDT, CDR2 YYEEEE. The CDR3 consists of 19 residues. CDR3 DNA sequence: TGTGCCAGCAGCTTGGCCCGACTAGCGGGAGAACAAAGCACAGATACGCAGTATTTT. It is translated as CASSLARLAGEQSTDTQYF.

J is TRBJ2-5 and V is TRBV24-1; TRBD2 agrees at 8 bases. The CDR3 has 15 residues. Unmatched junction bases numbered 7, after V lost 3 bases and J lost 5 bases. Germline V lookup: CDR1 KGHDR, CDR2 SFDVKD. The CDR3 loop is CATSDPAGAGETQYF. The CDR3 DNA follows: TGTGCCACCAGTGATCCAGCGGGGGCCGGGGAGACCCAGTACTTC.

This chain uses TRBV6-6 with TRBJ2-1; 9 nucleotides align to TRBD2. The CDR3 is made up of 15 amino acids. The trim removed 4 bases at V and 10 bases at J, leaving 11 bases unmatched. Per the germline V gene, CDR1 is MNHNY and CDR2 is SVGAGI (reference sequence). The CDR3 DNA reads as TGTGCCAGCAGTTCTCTCCGCGGGGGGGCGGCCGAGCAGTTCTTC. It yields the protein CASSSLRGGAAEQFF.

The chain is built from TRBV3-1 (or the pseudogene TRBV3-2) and TRBJ1-2, with a weak D call TRBD1 (6 bases). The V and J ends lost 2 bases and 6 bases respectively, with 10 bases between them. The CDR3 loop spans 13 amino acids. Germline V gene sequence: CDR1 LGHDT, CDR2 YNNKEL (reference sequence). Here the CDR3 DNA reads TGTGCCAGCAGCCAAACAGGGTGGGATGGCTACACCTTC. Protein sequence: CASSQTGWDGYTF.

V gene TRBV10-3 combines with J gene TRBJ2-3; 8 bases map to TRBD1. V lost 4 bases to trimming and J lost 3 bases; unmatched junction nucleotides: 6. Germline loops: CDR1 ENHRY, CDR2 SYGVKD. The CDR3 is 15 residues long. The CDR3 region is CAISGDRGATDTQYF. The CDR3 DNA reads TGTGCCATCAGTGGAGACAGGGGAGCAACAGATACGCAGTATTTT.

The V and J genes are TRBV10-3 and TRBJ1-1; TRBD1 might be the D (6 bases). The ends were cut back, 11 bases at V and 1 base at J, with 17 bases in the middle. CDR1 and CDR2 (germline): ENHRY, SYGVKD. CDR3 size: 14 residues. CDR3 amino acids: CAASLQGPNTEAFF. DNA for the CDR3: TGTGCCGCAAGCCTCCAGGGGCCGAACACTGAAGCTTTCTTT.